This T cell receptor (beta chain) was recorded in a study of blood T cell repertoires in COVID-19. Study details: The United States, Italy and Spain provided the acute and convalescent COVID-19 samples. PBMCs, B-cell-depleted T cells, or T cells provided the cDNA or gDNA that made up the material.

As handled by the study authors: Amplification with reference gene primers provided the estimates of nucleated cell counts. The method was immunoSEQ multiplex PCR; TCRdb's version includes in-frame clones alone and lacks a portion of them. That table supplies the V and J calls and clone size; D and trimming were determined from the DNA. The table has 200,000 to 250,000 clones, around 90% seen once. This CDR3 has 18 amino acids. Germline-derived CDR1 and CDR2 are MNHNS and SASEGT. J was trimmed by 6 bases and V by 4 bases; bases with no gene match: 15. The TCR originated in a man between 18 and 29 years old with active or convalescent COVID-19. The source material was peripheral blood. The rearrangement joins TRBV6-1 to TRBJ2-2, with TRBD1 matching over 9 bases. CDR3 sequence (DNA): TGTGCCAGCAGTGGGATTAGTTCGGGACAGGGCCTTGCCGGGGAGCTGTTTTTT. Translated, it gives CASSGISSGQGLAGELFF.